This T cell receptor (beta chain) appears in the sequencing data of a study of T cell clones after liver transplantation. About the research overall: As an antigen-independent comparator, third-party-reactive TCRbeta sequences came from pre-transplant mixed lymphocyte reactions. Subjects received no induction therapy and standard immunosuppression until randomization at 12-24 months post-transplant. Broader study findings: The donor-reactive repertoire was only partly measurable in two subjects, lacking donor cells.

Some clones are missing from TCRdb's copy, which holds only in-frame ones; the method was immunoSEQ multiplex PCR. The data contain under 130,000 clones, approximately 79% of them seen just once; the ten biggest clones take up around 2.9%. Thawed unstimulated PBMCs were FACS-sorted by CD3, CD4 and CD8 into two populations. Details on this clone: Its matching antigen is unknown.

This material consisted of CD4+ T cells from blood, taken around 4 years after liver transplant. The clonotype comes from a human patient who received a liver transplant. Some T cells may be provided by the graft donor.

The CDR3 region is CASPTGQTATDTQYF. CDR3 sequence (DNA): TGTGCCAGCCCTACTGGACAGACGGCGACAGATACGCAGTATTTT. The chain carries TRBV5-8 and TRBJ2-3; D is perhaps TRBD1 (6 bases). The CDR3 extends over 15 amino acids. Germline V gene data show CDR1 as SGHTS and CDR2 as YDEGEE. V shed 7 bases and J shed 3 bases, with 18 bases lying between them.